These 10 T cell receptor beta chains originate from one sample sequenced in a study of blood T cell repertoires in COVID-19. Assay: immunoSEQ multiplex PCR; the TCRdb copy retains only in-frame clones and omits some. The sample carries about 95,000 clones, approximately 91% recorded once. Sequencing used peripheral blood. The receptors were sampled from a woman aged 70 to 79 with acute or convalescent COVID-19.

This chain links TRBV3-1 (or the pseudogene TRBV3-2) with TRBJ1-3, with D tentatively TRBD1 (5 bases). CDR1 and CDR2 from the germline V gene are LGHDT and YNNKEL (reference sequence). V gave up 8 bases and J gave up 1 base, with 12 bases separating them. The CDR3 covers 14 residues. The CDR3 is CASEHRGSGNTIYF. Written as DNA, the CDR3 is TGTGCCAGCGAACATCGGGGGTCTGGAAACACCATATATTTT.

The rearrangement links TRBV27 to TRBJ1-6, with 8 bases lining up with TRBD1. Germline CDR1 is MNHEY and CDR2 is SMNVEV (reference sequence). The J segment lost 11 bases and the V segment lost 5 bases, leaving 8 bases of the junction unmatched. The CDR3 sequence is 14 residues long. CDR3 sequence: CASSVDRGVTPLHF. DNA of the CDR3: TGTGCCAGCAGTGTCGACAGGGGCGTGACACCCCTCCACTTT.

Here the CDR3 reads CASSYSRPSGSYEQYF. The CDR3 DNA is TGTGCCAGCAGTTACTCTAGGCCTAGCGGGAGTTACGAGCAGTACTTC. This chain links TRBV6-2 or TRBV6-3 with TRBJ2-7, with TRBD2 identical over 10 bases. V trimming: 0 bases; J trimming: 4 bases; junction bases outside the gene matches: 6. Per germline, CDR1 MNHEY and CDR2 SVGEGT. The CDR3 loop spans 16 amino acids.

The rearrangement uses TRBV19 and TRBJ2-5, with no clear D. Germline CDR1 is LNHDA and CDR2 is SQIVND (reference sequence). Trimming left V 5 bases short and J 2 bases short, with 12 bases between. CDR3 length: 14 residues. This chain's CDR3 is CASSSDLIQETQYF. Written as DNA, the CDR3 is TGTGCCAGTAGTTCAGACTTGATACAAGAGACCCAGTACTTC.

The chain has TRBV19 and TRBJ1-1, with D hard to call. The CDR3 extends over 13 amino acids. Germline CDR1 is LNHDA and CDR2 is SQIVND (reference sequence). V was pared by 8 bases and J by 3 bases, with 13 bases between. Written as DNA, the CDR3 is TGTGCCAGTCAAAAGCTCACTGACACTGAAGCTTTCTTT. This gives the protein CASQKLTDTEAFF.

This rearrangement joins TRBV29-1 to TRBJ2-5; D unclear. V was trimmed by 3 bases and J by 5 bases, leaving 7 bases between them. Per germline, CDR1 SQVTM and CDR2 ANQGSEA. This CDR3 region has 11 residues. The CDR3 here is CSVDFLETQYF. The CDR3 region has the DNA TGCAGCGTTGACTTTTTGGAGACCCAGTACTTC.

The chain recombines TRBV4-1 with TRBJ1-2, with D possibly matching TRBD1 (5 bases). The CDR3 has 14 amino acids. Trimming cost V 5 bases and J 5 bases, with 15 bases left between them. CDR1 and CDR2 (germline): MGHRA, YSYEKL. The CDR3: CASSSSQTAYGYTF. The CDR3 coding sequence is TGCGCCAGCAGCTCATCTCAGACAGCGTATGGCTACACCTTC.

This chain's CDR3 is CASSRGQGAEAFF. The CDR3 nucleotides are TGTGCCAGCAGCCGCGGACAGGGGGCTGAAGCTTTCTTT. J is TRBJ1-1 and V is TRBV6-2 or TRBV6-3; 10 positions agree with TRBD1. The germline CDR1 and CDR2 sequences are MNHEY and SVGEGT. The CDR3 runs 13 residues. Trimming removed 6 bases from V and 6 bases from J; junction bases left unmatched: 4.

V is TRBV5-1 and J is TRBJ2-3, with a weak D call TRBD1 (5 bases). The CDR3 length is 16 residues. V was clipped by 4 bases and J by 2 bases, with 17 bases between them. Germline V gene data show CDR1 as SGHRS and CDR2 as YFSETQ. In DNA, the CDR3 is TGCGCCAGCAGCCCTGGTGGGGCCACCCCCACAGATACGCAGTATTTT. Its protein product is CASSPGGATPTDTQYF.

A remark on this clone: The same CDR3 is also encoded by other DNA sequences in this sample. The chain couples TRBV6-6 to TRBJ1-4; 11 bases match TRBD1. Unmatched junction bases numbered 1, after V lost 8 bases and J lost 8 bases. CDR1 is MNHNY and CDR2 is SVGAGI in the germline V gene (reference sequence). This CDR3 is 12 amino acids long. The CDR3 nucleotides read TGTGCCAGCCGGGACAGGGGGGAAAAACTGTTTTTT. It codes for CASRDRGEKLFF.